This is a list of T cell receptor beta chains from one sample in a study of cytomegalovirus exposure and HLA in healthy donors. Profiling relied on immunoSEQ multiplex PCR, and the TCRdb table lists in-frame clones only, not all of them. The sample contains almost 200,000 clones, more than 75% of which appear only once. Specimen: PBMCs. These receptor sequences come from a male donor in good health and CMV-seropositive. The CDR3 runs from the conserved cysteine through the conserved F or W. D genes are given only for firm matches. Size values are once, few and many counts, or a class for expanded clones, and some rows have none.

d_call v_call clone_size cdr3_aa
TRBD1 TRBV5-1 - CASSYRDSVAGSYTF
- TRBV19 - CASSSTDWRNIQYF
- TRBV6-1 - CASSAQGYNQPQHF
TRBD1 TRBV7-3 - CASSLRTATGSEAFF
- TRBV29-1 - CSVERLGGTDEQYF
TRBD1 TRBV5-1 - CASSQTGDNQPQHF
- TRBV29-1 - CSVEDGRQEAFF
- TRBV21-1 - CASSKEYQGRVYEQYF
- TRBV29-1 - CSVGALLGETQYF
- TRBV7-9 - CASSLLGFNGYTF
TRBD2 TRBV29-1 - CSVEDREGPYEQYF
- TRBV5-4 - CASSLGSSGGNEQYF
TRBD1 TRBV28 - CASSPDRYNSPLHF
TRBD1 TRBV7-2 - CASRPPGQYYEQYF
- TRBV9 - CASSGTGTTAEAFF
TRBD2 TRBV4-3 - CASSQEKIAGGPWEQYF
- TRBV7-5 few CVRSFPGGQGTRNQPQHF
- TRBV5-1 once CASSLVAGYSFSYNEQFF
- TRBV27 - CASSSRGRETQYF
- TRBV4-1 - CASSSGRGGLFF
- TRBV6-5 - CASSPSSEQYF
- TRBV18 once CASSPRGETSNQPQHF
- TRBV7-2 - CASSPGGHSNQPQHF
- TRBV28 - CASSSLVERLNTEAFF
TRBD1 TRBV28 few CASSSRTGLYGYTF
TRBD1 TRBV7-2 - CASSLAPGDSESRYTF
TRBD1 TRBV7-6 few CASSSRTGGNYEQYF
- TRBV10-3 few CASSRDIDVYTF
- TRBV11-2 - CASSFAAGAIGEQYF
TRBD2 TRBV6-5 once CASQAGEVNEQYF
TRBD1 TRBV5-4 - CASSPGGTGEDTQYF
- TRBV5-6 few CASSLVGATTGNTIYF
TRBD2 TRBV7-9 few CASSLAAGNYEQYF
- TRBV6-1 - CASSEILQYGYTF
TRBD2 TRBV29-1 - CSVEGTSGGAVETQYF
TRBD1 TRBV4-3 few CASSQFSGQGAGELFF
- TRBV21-1 - CASSSPGQGDNQPQHF
- TRBV19 once CASSIAGGDNDQPQHF
TRBD2 TRBV7-8 - CASSLVGTSENTGELFF
- TRBV6-5 - CASRRSVSNQPQHF
- TRBV6-1 once CASADRRGYNEQFF